This T cell receptor beta chain stems from a study of vaccination effects on CD4 cells after COVID-19 (dated by TCRdb to between 2022 and 2023). Context from the whole study: Each participant got two doses of an mRNA SARS-CoV-2 vaccine, either BNT162b2 or mRNA-1273. In two convalescent patients, pre-vaccine samples were collected 16 days and one week ahead of the first dose, 142 and 148 days after COVID-19 diagnosis. The study compared SARS-CoV-2 spike-specific CD4+ TCR repertoires before and after mRNA vaccination in COVID-19 convalescent patients and infection-naive vaccine recipients. The full study included roughly 10 COVID-19 convalescent patients and a few SARS-CoV-2-naive healthy vaccine recipients. The Oncomine TCR Beta short-read assay on an Illumina iSeq 100 was used to sequence cultures from other donors in the study.

The CDR3 covers 14 residues, taking in both the cysteine and the phenylalanine. The entry retains the CDR3 DNA only, 42 bases that are in frame from base 1. The germline V gene (reference sequence) gives CDR1 as SEHNR and CDR2 as FQNEAQ. V sheds 6 bases and J sheds 3 bases, leaving 14 bases between their ends. Library preparation was by the immunoSEQ multiplex PCR assay. DNA from the cultured and isolated CD4+ T cells underwent TCR beta CDR3 sequencing. In the paper's pipeline: Non-productive TCR sequences were removed, reads were trimmed to the CDR3 region, and CDR3s of at least 7 amino acids were retained. The MANAFEST web app was used to pick out antigen-specific clonotypes by comparing their expansion in peptide wells with that in reference cultures. For clones to be considered positive, expansion at FDR<0.05 versus reference and all other wells, an odds ratio above 5, and a frequency above 0.1% in two replicate wells were required. A clonotype was defined as cross-reactive if the clonotype was significantly expanded both in SARS-CoV-2 spike wells and in at least one common cold coronavirus spike condition. Levenshtein distance calculated with the stringdist R package was used to assess CDR3 similarity, and unrooted trees were constructed with ape in R 3.6.1. What TCRdb holds here is the immuneACCESS table cut down to in-frame rearrangements. Part of the clones is not present; checked against another copy, under half of the missing clones reflect an unresolved V gene, and the others are unexplained. For V, J and clone size, that table is used; D and trimming come from the DNA. This sample comprises about 45,000 clones, approximately 81% of them detected only once. Of the sample, under 30% falls within the top ten clones.

In the ViraFEST assay, PBMC were stimulated with viral peptide pools, and antigen-specific CD4+ T cell clonotypes were then identified by expansion using TCR sequencing. After approximately 11 days of culture, CD4+ T cells were isolated with the EasySep CD4+ T cell isolation kit. PCR-confirmed SARS-CoV-2 infection had occurred in convalescent patients between March and December 2020, before the Alpha, Beta and Delta variants emerged in the United States. Some 2 million PBMC per well were cultured with 10 ug/ml peptides in IMDM containing 5% human AB serum, 10 IU/ml IL-2 and gentamicin. On days 3 and 7, half of the culture medium was replaced with fresh IL-2-containing medium. Unless noted otherwise, every peptide stimulation condition was grown in triplicate wells. PBMC were separated from whole blood using Ficoll-Paque Plus gradient centrifugation and were then either cryopreserved at -140C or used fresh. The QIAamp micro DNA kit was used to extract genomic DNA from the cultured CD4+ T cells.

The study at large found these results: At late post-vaccination timepoints, both infection-induced and vaccine-induced clones showed marked clonal contraction, consistent with waning T cell responses. The study was limited by a small number of convalescent patients, and early post-infection timepoints were lacking. In convalescent patients, the post-vaccine spike-reactive repertoire was composed mainly of new vaccine-induced clones that were largely distinct from infection-induced clones.

On this clone itself: This clone's antigen is unknown. Base qualities are not provided; no much larger clone lies one nucleotide away.

The source was CD4+ T cells from PBMCs cultured with a peptide pool, collected before COVID-19 vaccination. Recombination joined TRBV7-9 with TRBJ1-1; no D gene is confidently identified. The receptor was derived from a human donor who had a prior SARS-CoV-2 infection. CDR3 loop: CASRGSPYYTEAFF. The DNA sequence reads TGTGCCAGCAGGGGATCGCCGTACTACACTGAAGCTTTCTTT.